Included here is one T cell receptor beta chain sequence, with context. Via MiXCR, TCRdb re-called the 5' RACE reads, giving one row per CDR3 protein. Of about 210,000 distinct CDR3 sequences listed, roughly a tenth are singletons. This sample stems from a study of T-cell memory formation after mild COVID-19. V lost 2 bases, J lost 5 bases, and 8 bases lay in between. CDR3 length: 13 residues. CDR1 and CDR2 from the germline V gene are SGHRS and YFSETQ. Sequenced: PBMCs or a T cell subset sorted from them (not recorded which). The sequence derives from a man between 18 and 35 years old who had mild COVID-19 (a few samples of this study predate the infection). Cell type and time point are not known. The V call is TRBV5-1, the J call TRBJ2-1, with unresolved D. CDR3 protein: CASSFPLDNEQFF. CDR3 DNA: TGCGCCAGCAGCTTCCCCCTTGACAATGAGCAGTTCTTC. The variable domain in full, completed from reference TRBV5-1 and TRBJ2-1, reads KAGVTQTPRYLIKTRGQQVTLSCSPISGHRSVSWYQQTPGQGLQFLFEYFSETQRNKGNFPGRFSGRQFSNSRSEMNVSTLELGDSALYLCASSFPLDNEQFFGPGTRLTVL.